These 27 T cell receptor beta chains share one sample of origin, sequenced in a study of blood T cell repertoires in COVID-19. Profiled with immunoSEQ multiplex PCR; TCRdb holds only in-frame clones, not every one. Among under 350,000 clones listed, just over 85% were seen once. Sequenced: PBMCs or T cells enriched from blood (not recorded which). Receptors were obtained from a woman in her thirties or forties with acute COVID-19.

The chain uses TRBV5-4 and TRBJ2-3; 15 bases align to TRBD2. CDR1 SGHNT and CDR2 YYREEE come from the germline V gene (reference sequence). The CDR3 consists of 17 residues. The ends lost 0 bases at V and 4 bases at J; junction bases unmatched: 3. The CDR3 nucleotides read TGTGCCAGCAGCTTGGGGGGACTAGCGGGAGGATCAGATACGCAGTATTTT. It specifies CASSLGGLAGGSDTQYF.

This clone has just one count. The chain joins TRBV5-5 to TRBJ2-7, with 7 bases lining up with TRBD2. This CDR3 is built from 16 residues. Germline CDR1 SGHKS, CDR2 YYEKEE (reference sequence). V gave up 0 bases and J gave up 0 bases; unmatched junction bases: 6. The CDR3, as DNA: TGTGCCAGCAGCTTGGCTTCAGCGGGAAACTCCTACGAGCAGTACTTC. This codes for CASSLASAGNSYEQYF.

V gene TRBV4-3 combines with J gene TRBJ2-7; 11 nucleotides line up with TRBD1. The CDR3 sequence is 17 residues long. V gave up 1 base and J gave up 2 bases; unmatched junction bases: 7. The V gene's germline CDR1 is LGHNA and CDR2 YSLEER. The CDR3 protein is CASSQAAPGQGAYEQYF. The CDR3 DNA is TGCGCCAGCAGCCAAGCAGCACCGGGACAGGGGGCCTACGAGCAGTACTTC.

The chain employs TRBV7-6 and TRBJ2-5, with 9 positions matching TRBD1. The junction had 5 bases not matched to a gene; V was cut back by 3 bases and J by 3 bases. CDR1 is SGHVS, CDR2 FNYEAQ, per germline. CDR3 length: 15 amino acids. The CDR3 nucleotides read TGTGCCAGCAGCTTCAGGACAGGGGACGAAGAGACCCAGTACTTC. This sequence encodes CASSFRTGDEETQYF.

The chain has TRBV13 and TRBJ1-3, with no clear D. V dropped 0 bases and J dropped 1 base, with 4 bases sitting between them. Germline CDR1 PRHDT, CDR2 FYEKMQ (reference sequence). The CDR3 is 14 residues long. DNA for the CDR3: TGTGCCAGCAGCTTAGGGTCTTCTGGAAACACCATATATTTT. Translation: CASSLGSSGNTIYF. Complete variable domain (other parts from reference TRBV13 and TRBJ1-3): AAGVIQSPRHLIKEKRETATLKCYPIPRHDTVYWYQQGPGQDPQFLISFYEKMQSDKGSIPDRFSAQQFSDYHSELNMSSLELGDSALYFCASSLGSSGNTIYFGEGSWLTVV.

This rearrangement joins TRBV7-9 to TRBJ2-3; TRBD2 matches 13 bases. V shed 3 bases, J shed 1 base, and the junction held 7 bases outside the gene matches. Germline lookup yields CDR1 SEHNR and CDR2 FQNEAQ (reference sequence). The CDR3 sequence is 18 residues long. The CDR3 protein is CASSLTSGRRLGTDTQYF. The DNA for the CDR3 is TGTGCCAGCAGCTTGACTAGCGGGAGGAGGTTGGGCACAGATACGCAGTATTTT.

The chain uses TRBV28 and TRBJ2-1, with 9 nucleotides matching TRBD2. The germline V gene has CDR1 MDHEN and CDR2 SYDVKM. The V gene end was trimmed by 4 bases and the J gene end by 3 bases; junction bases not matched to a gene: 7. The CDR3 loop spans 16 amino acids. This CDR3 is CASSSHLAGNYNEQFF. CDR3 in DNA: TGTGCCAGCAGTTCGCATCTAGCGGGAAACTACAATGAGCAGTTCTTC. Using reference TRBV28 and TRBJ2-1 for the parts outside the CDR3, the full variable domain is DVKVTQSSRYLVKRTGEKVFLECVQDMDHENMFWYRQDPGLGLRLIYFSYDVKMKEKGDIPEGYSVSREKKERFSLILESASTNQTSMYLCASSSHLAGNYNEQFFGPGTRLTVL.

This clone has only one observation. The V gene is TRBV7-2, the J gene TRBJ1-6; 8 bases agree with TRBD1. Trimming cost V 1 base and J 10 bases; bases outside gene matches: 6. The germline V gene encodes CDR1 SGHTA and CDR2 FQGNSA. The CDR3 consists of 15 residues. Written as DNA, the CDR3 is TGTGCCAGCAGCTTAGATCCAGGGGGCAGATCACCCCTCCACTTT. It translates to CASSLDPGGRSPLHF.

J is TRBJ1-2 and V is TRBV4-2; 11 bases fit TRBD1. Germline CDR1 reads LGHNA; CDR2 reads YNFKEQ. Trimming cost V 2 bases and J 4 bases; bases outside gene matches: 6. This CDR3 spans 16 amino acids. The CDR3 DNA reads TGTGCCAGCAGCCAAAGGGACAGGGGGGTGGGCTATGGCTACACCTTC. Residues: CASSQRDRGVGYGYTF.

This CDR3 is CASSDSGTASYEQYF. CDR3 sequence (DNA): TGTGCCAGTAGCGACTCCGGGACTGCTTCCTACGAGCAGTACTTC. V and J are TRBV19 and TRBJ2-7; weak D call: TRBD2 (6 bases). The germline CDR1 and CDR2 sequences are LNHDA and SQIVND (reference sequence). CDR3 length equals 15 residues. V was cut by 6 bases and J by 1 base, with 16 bases left in between. The complete variable domain, with remaining parts taken from reference TRBV19 and TRBJ2-7, reads DGGITQSPKYLFRKEGQNVTLSCEQNLNHDAMYWYRQDPGQGLRLIYYSQIVNDFQKGDIAEGYSVSREKKESFPLTVTSAQKNPTAFYLCASSDSGTASYEQYFGPGTRLTVT.

The chain has TRBV19 and TRBJ2-5; 10 nucleotides match TRBD2. The germline V gene encodes CDR1 LNHDA and CDR2 SQIVND (reference sequence). This CDR3 comprises 15 residues. V lost 5 bases, J lost 5 bases, and 8 bases stayed unmatched. CDR3 protein: CASSVLAGGPETQYF. The CDR3 nucleotides read TGTGCCAGTAGTGTCTTAGCGGGGGGCCCGGAGACCCAGTACTTC.

The rearrangement uses TRBV7-8 and TRBJ2-3; 8 bases fit TRBD2. Germline V gene lookup returns CDR1 SGHVS and CDR2 FQNEAQ. The length of the CDR3 is 16 residues. Trimming took 1 base from V and 7 from J; bases not matched to a gene: 10. The CDR3 spells CASSLVRLARQYTQYF. The CDR3 DNA is TGTGCCAGCAGCTTAGTAAGACTAGCGCGACAATATACGCAGTATTTT.

The chain uses TRBV3-1 (or the pseudogene TRBV3-2) and TRBJ1-5; D remains unclear. The CDR3 extends over 14 amino acids. V shed 0 bases and J shed 6 bases, with 9 bases lying between them. Germline V lookup: CDR1 LGHDT, CDR2 YNNKEL (reference sequence). The CDR3 region has the DNA TGTGCCAGCAGCCAAGATTCGTCTTTTCAGCCCCAGCATTTT. Translation: CASSQDSSFQPQHF.

This clone was seen a handful of times. This chain links TRBV29-1 with TRBJ1-1; TRBD1 aligns across 10 bases. Unmatched junction bases numbered 6, after V lost 7 bases and J lost 4 bases. From germline, CDR1 is SQVTM and CDR2 ANQGSEA. The CDR3 contains 13 residues. CDR3 loop: CSGGTGDGTEAFF. CDR3 DNA sequence: TGCAGCGGCGGGACAGGGGATGGCACTGAAGCTTTCTTT.

The rearrangement uses TRBV12-2 and TRBJ2-2; the D call of TRBD1 is as the table states it, not checked on the DNA. TRBV12-2 is marked as a pseudogene. The CDR3 length is 16 residues. The CDR3 protein is CASRFPDRADTGELFF. CDR3 DNA sequence: TGTGCAAGTCGCTTCCCGGACAGGGCTGACACCGGGGAGCTGTTTTTT.

The V call is TRBV27, the J call TRBJ1-4, with 10 positions matching TRBD1. V gave up 3 bases and J gave up 2 bases; unmatched junction bases: 15. The CDR3 totals 20 residues. The germline CDR1 and CDR2 sequences are MNHEY and SMNVEV (reference sequence). The CDR3 coding sequence is TGTGCCAGCAGTTTGGGCCCCGACAGGGGGCGAGGGCTCACTAATGAAAAACTGTTTTTT. It yields the protein CASSLGPDRGRGLTNEKLFF.

J is TRBJ1-3 and V is TRBV7-8; D is undetermined. CDR3 size: 13 residues. The ends were cut back, 6 bases at V and 5 bases at J, with 11 bases in the middle. Germline V gene data show CDR1 as SGHVS and CDR2 as FQNEAQ. The CDR3 DNA reads as TGTGCCAGCAGAGAGGGTGGAAGAAACACCATATATTTT. Its translation is CASREGGRNTIYF.

This clone has a single count. V gene TRBV13 combines with J gene TRBJ2-7; D remains unclear. In germline, CDR1 is PRHDT, CDR2 FYEKMQ (reference sequence). This CDR3 region has 12 residues. V lost 5 bases and J lost 6, with 11 bases in between. In DNA, the CDR3 is TGTGCCAGCAGCCGTTCTCCGGGCGAGCAGTACTTC. This gives the protein CASSRSPGEQYF.

J is TRBJ1-1 and V is TRBV6-5; D is uncertain. This CDR3 comprises 14 residues. Germline V CDR1 and CDR2: MNHEY, SVGAGI. Between the trimmed V and J ends, which lost 4 bases and 1 base, there was a span of 10 bases. DNA of the CDR3: TGTGCCAGCAGTTCTGCAGCGAGGAACACTGAAGCTTTCTTT. Translation gives CASSSAARNTEAFF.

V and J are TRBV5-5 and TRBJ2-3; 10 bases map to TRBD2. V gave up 5 bases and J gave up 4 bases; unmatched junction bases: 10. CDR1 is SGHKS and CDR2 is YYEKEE in the germline V gene (reference sequence). The CDR3 has 16 residues. For the CDR3, the DNA is TGTGCCAGCAGGGTGGGATCTAGCGGGGGTTCAGATACGCAGTATTTT. This gives the protein CASRVGSSGGSDTQYF. Looking up the rest from reference TRBV5-5 and TRBJ2-3 gives the full variable domain: DAGVTQSPTHLIKTRGQQVTLRCSPISGHKSVSWYQQVLGQGPQFIFQYYEKEERGRGNFPDRFSARQFPNYSSELNVNALLLGDSALYLCASRVGSSGGSDTQYFGPGTRLTVL.

The chain couples TRBV7-8 to TRBJ2-1, with TRBD1 identical over 9 bases. Per germline, CDR1 SGHVS and CDR2 FQNEAQ. J was trimmed by 0 bases and V by 4 bases; bases with no gene match: 4. The CDR3 has 16 amino acids. The CDR3: CASSYPGQGSYNEQFF. DNA for the CDR3: TGTGCCAGCAGCTACCCGGGACAGGGCTCCTACAATGAGCAGTTCTTC.

The genes are TRBV7-2 and TRBJ1-5; the match to TRBD1 covers 7 bases. With 4 bases clipped from V and 6 bases from J, the junction kept 9 bases outside the gene matches. Germline V gene sequence: CDR1 SGHTA, CDR2 FQGNSA. CDR3 length equals 15 residues. CDR3: CASSSTSRDSQPQHF. CDR3 in DNA: TGTGCCAGCAGCTCAACGTCCCGGGACAGTCAGCCCCAGCATTTT.

The genes are TRBV7-3 and TRBJ2-3; D call uncertain. Germline CDR1 SGHTA, CDR2 FQGTGA. Trimming pared 5 bases from V and 2 bases from J, leaving 20 bases between. This CDR3 spans 17 amino acids. The CDR3 is CASSLHANRLTTDTQYF. The CDR3 DNA follows: TGTGCCAGCAGCCTCCATGCGAATCGATTAACCACAGATACGCAGTATTTT.

This clone was recorded a few times. The CDR3 protein is CASSISTYNSPLHF. CDR3 DNA sequence: TGTGCCAGTAGTATCAGTACCTATAATTCACCCCTCCACTTT. The J gene is TRBJ1-6, the V gene TRBV19; D unclear. The CDR3 has 14 amino acids. V was cut by 3 bases and J by 2 bases, with 5 bases left in between. CDR1 and CDR2 (germline): LNHDA, SQIVND (reference sequence).

The chain carries TRBV4-3 and TRBJ2-5; 7 nucleotides line up with TRBD1. Germline V gene lookup returns CDR1 LGHNA and CDR2 YSLEER. The CDR3 loop spans 14 amino acids. The V segment lost 1 base and the J segment 10 bases; nucleotides outside the gene matches: 9. The CDR3 loop reads CASSQGTGANVQYF. Written as DNA, the CDR3 is TGCGCCAGCAGCCAAGGGACAGGCGCAAATGTCCAGTACTTC.

The V call is TRBV5-6, the J call TRBJ1-6; 9 bases are shared with TRBD1. Germline CDR1 is SGHDT and CDR2 is YYEEEE. CDR3 length: 17 amino acids. With 4 bases clipped from V and 9 bases from J, the junction kept 14 bases outside the gene matches. The CDR3 loop reads CASSPDRGSTRSSPLHF. The CDR3 nucleotides are TGTGCCAGCAGCCCGGACAGGGGTTCCACTCGGAGTTCACCCCTCCACTTT.

The chain joins TRBV15 to TRBJ1-2; 9 positions match TRBD1. J lost 3 bases, V lost 3 bases, and 2 bases had no gene match. This CDR3 is 14 amino acids long. Looked up from germline, CDR1 is LNHNV and CDR2 is YYDKDF (reference sequence). CDR3 DNA sequence: TGTGCCACCAGCAGGAGGACAGGGGACTATGGCTACACCTTC. Translated: CATSRRTGDYGYTF. Together with reference TRBV15 and TRBJ1-2, the CDR3 gives the full variable domain: DAMVIQNPRYQVTQFGKPVTLSCSQTLNHNVMYWYQQKSSQAPKLLFHYYDKDFNNEADTPDNFQSRRPNTSFCFLDIRSPGLGDTAMYLCATSRRTGDYGYTFGSGTRLTVV.